This paragraph covers one T cell receptor (beta chain) sequence. The antigen this receptor binds is unknown. Base qualities are missing; no much larger clone stands one base away. CD8 naive samples were obtained by positive selection for CCR7 among CD45RO-negative cells, yielding a CD45RA+CCR7+ population from which TemRA cells were excluded. The donors were healthy, HIV-negative adults who had no recently reported acute infections or vaccinations. Only Caucasian adults living in Nashville, Tennessee, USA were represented among the donors. Blood was collected by leukapheresis, and PBMCs were isolated by Ficoll-Histopaque density gradient centrifugation and then cryopreserved in liquid nitrogen vapor phase. Analytical flow cytometry was used to check the purity and quantity of every magnetically sorted T cell population. Genomic DNA was isolated from each sorted fraction and quantified by UV absorbance on a Nanodrop 2000c.

The record originates from a study of shared clonotypes between healthy human individuals (dated by TCRdb to the early 2020s). General notes on the study: The cohort included three men and a couple of women between 18 and 49 years of age. Per donor, three plates each were used for CD4 naive and CD4 memory, two for CD8 naive, and one for CD8 memory. To estimate repertoire size and how much clonotype sharing occurs between individuals, the study deeply sequenced the blood TCR repertoires of several healthy adults. To increase sequencing depth and limit assay-specific biases, different laboratories used diverse techniques to prepare libraries and sequence TCR repertoires. Per donor, leukapheresis produced somewhere between about 0.85 and 8.9 billion PBMCs.

Using the deep immunoSEQ assay, multiplex PCR amplified TCR CDR3 regions from genomic DNA. Genomic DNA extracted from each cell subset was distributed evenly over all wells of several immunoSEQ 96-well plates, and each plate served as one replicate. For sorted subsets, 150 to 200 ng genomic DNA, equal to about 30,000 T cell genomes, was loaded into each replicate PCR. Purified libraries were measured with a Qubit 3.0 fluorometer, size-checked on a Bioanalyzer 2100, and measured again with the KAPA Library Quantification kit. Every immunoSEQ 96-well plate was sequenced on a dedicated single-read 150-cycle Illumina NextSeq 550 flow cell. Processing in the source paper ran as follows. The immunoSEQ output contained only junctional sequences without quality scores, so filtering could not match that applied to full-length reads. Sequences were annotated with PyIR, a Python wrapper for IgBLAST v1.9, and V/J genes and CDR3 were assigned using IMGT germline references. Reads were removed for weak V/J assignments (E-value above 1e-6), missing CDR3, stop codons, out-of-frame junctions, or ambiguous translated residues. V3J clonotypes were defined as sequences sharing the same inferred V gene, J gene, and CDR3 amino acid sequence. Percentage overlap between repertoires was calculated by dividing the number of shared unique clonotypes by the size of the smaller repertoire. RTK rarefaction, the Chao1 estimator, and Recon v2.1 estimates of unobserved clonotypes were used to assess repertoire richness. OLGA was used to compute generation probabilities for all TCRbeta clonotypes that the gDNA method yielded from a handful of donors. TCRdb mirrors the immuneACCESS table, restricted to in-frame sequences. Some clones are absent from its copies; in checked studies, under half trace to an unresolved V gene, and the reason for the others is unknown. Clone size and the V and J calls come from that table; the DNA yielded D and trimming. The sample table contains millions of clones; only one count was recorded for about 95% of them. The biggest ten clones account for 1.1% of the sample.

Here is what the overall study found, with its caveats: Compared with non-shared clonotypes, the clonotypes found in all four sorted-subset donors had higher generation probabilities. Sampling was limited to blood, and TCR repertoires in tissue likely differ from TCR repertoires in blood. Rarefaction of sorted-subset datasets indicated incomplete sequencing despite the large sequencing depth. The small number of donors limited the genetic and exposure-history diversity represented. Pairwise subsampling led to the expectation that sequencing depth would affect the degree of clonotype sharing among donors. When a few donors were compared, the shared fraction of clonotypes was about 5.5% for naive CD4, roughly 3.3% for naive CD8, roughly 2.5% for memory CD4, and roughly 0.43% for memory CD8. Naive subsets generally had larger estimated clonotype richness than memory subsets.

Spanning cysteine to phenylalanine, the CDR3 consists of 12 amino acids. Just CDR3 DNA is preserved here, 36 bases in frame from base 1. Via the germline V gene, CDR1 is KGHSH and CDR2 LQKENI. Here V drops 3 bases and J drops 7 bases, and the junction holds 2 bases not matched to any gene. Sequenced input: naive CD8+ T cells sorted from blood. In the paper's terms, the cell subset or site label means: CD45RA+CCR7+. The TCR comes from a young man in good health. Here the chain combines TRBV18 and TRBJ1-1, with 7 middle bases fitting TRBD1. The base sequence is TGTGCCAGCTCACCGACAGGGAATGAAGCTTTCTTT. This sequence encodes CASSPTGNEAFF.